This T cell receptor (beta chain) was retrieved from a study of early T cells in non-severe SARS-CoV-2 infection. The table lists this clonotype with many counts. A single record per CDR3 protein comes from TCRdb applying MiXCR to the 5' RACE reads. The sample lists 60,000 or so distinct CDR3 sequences, 8.5% to 12% seen once, with 4.5% in the top ten. From germline, CDR1 is MDHEN and CDR2 SYDVKM. The ends lost 2 bases at V and 5 bases at J; junction bases unmatched: 5. The CDR3 totals 15 residues. The V and J genes are TRBV28 and TRBJ2-5, with 10 bases matching TRBD2. The source is an adult who was a healthcare worker with PCR-confirmed SARS-CoV-2 infection or an uninfected control (not recorded which). The specimen was whole blood. In DNA form, the CDR3 reads TGTGCCAGCAGTTTACTAGCGGGAGTGTTCGAGACCCAGTACTTC. Amino acids: CASSLLAGVFETQYF.